This T cell receptor beta chain is from a study of shared clonotypes between healthy human individuals. This clone was observed a few times. CDR1 MNHEY and CDR2 SVGAGI come from the germline V gene. Trimming pared 2 bases from V and 1 base from J, leaving 8 bases between. The CDR3 loop spans 14 amino acids. CD45RO negativity and positive selection for CCR7 defined naive CD8 cells, a population that excluded terminally differentiated effector memory CD45RA+ cells. The assay was immunoSEQ multiplex PCR, and TCRdb's table has in-frame clones only and misses some. Here the sample spans roughly 2.1 million clones, approximately 94% being singletons.

The sample comprised naive CD8+ T cells from PBMCs. The sequence was collected from a man younger than 30 in good health. Some clones in this sample may be carry-over from other donors' samples. This sequence joins TRBV6-5 and TRBJ1-1, with no clear D. This CDR3 is CASSYEHQNTEAFF. The CDR3 DNA reads TGTGCCAGCAGTTACGAGCACCAGAACACTGAAGCTTTCTTT.